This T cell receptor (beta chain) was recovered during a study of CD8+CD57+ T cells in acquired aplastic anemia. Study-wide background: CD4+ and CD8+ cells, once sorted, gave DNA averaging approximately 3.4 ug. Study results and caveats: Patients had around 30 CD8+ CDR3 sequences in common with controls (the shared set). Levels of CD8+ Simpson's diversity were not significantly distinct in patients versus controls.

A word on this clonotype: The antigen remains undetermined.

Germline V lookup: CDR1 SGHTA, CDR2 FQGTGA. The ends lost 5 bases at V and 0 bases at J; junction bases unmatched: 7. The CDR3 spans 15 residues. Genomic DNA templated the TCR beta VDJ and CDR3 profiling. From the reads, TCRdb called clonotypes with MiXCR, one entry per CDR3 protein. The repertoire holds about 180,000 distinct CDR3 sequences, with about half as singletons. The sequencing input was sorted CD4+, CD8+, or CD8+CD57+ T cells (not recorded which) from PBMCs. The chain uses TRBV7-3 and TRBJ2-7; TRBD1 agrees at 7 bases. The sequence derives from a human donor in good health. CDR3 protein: CASSPGSGGSYEQYF. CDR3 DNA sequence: TGTGCCAGCAGCCCGGGGTCAGGGGGCTCCTACGAGCAGTACTTC. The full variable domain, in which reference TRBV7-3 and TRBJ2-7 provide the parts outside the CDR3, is GAGVSQTPSNKVTEKGKYVELRCDPISGHTALYWYRQSLGQGPEFLIYFQGTGAADDSGLPNDRFFAVRPEGSVSTLKIQRTERGDSAVYLCASSPGSGGSYEQYFGPGTRLTVT.